This entry concerns a single T cell receptor (beta chain). This clonotype came up many times. The antigen this receptor binds is unknown. No quality values exist for individual bases; no much larger clone is one base distant. The method was 5' RACE. The reads were generated on an Illumina HiSeq 2500. The second PCR ran for about 6 to 11 cycles and used a J-beta primer mix along with a sample-barcoded 5' primer. A unique molecular identifier was introduced onto each TCR beta cDNA molecule by a template-switch 5' adaptor carrying 12 random nucleotides. At least 2.5 million CDR3-containing paired-end reads were obtained from each sample. First-strand cDNA was synthesized from all RNA with the Mint cDNA synthesis kit, primed by a TRBC-specific oligonucleotide. Following uracil-DNA glycosylase treatment, all cDNA underwent a first 18-cycle PCR with the universal primers M1SS and BC2_uni_R. The paper's data handling went like this. Each sample was normalized by randomly selecting 1 million high-quality reads, each carrying a distinct molecular identifier. Instead of being binned into consensus sequences, reads with shared molecular identifiers were discarded. MiTCR, with a Q25 quality threshold and the strictest error-elimination algorithm, was used for CDR3 identification, clonotype clustering and error correction. Lower-bound total TCR beta diversity was estimated with a nonparametric unseen species model using Euler transformation. TCRdb reanalyzed the raw reads on its own, using fastp at Q25 for trimming and MiXCR for clone calling, and kept in-frame beta chains. Here each entry gathers all rows of one CDR3 protein and keeps the most common genes and DNA. TCRdb's processing, not the authors', yielded these V and J calls. In all, the sample holds about 1.6 million distinct CDR3 sequences, and roughly a third of those were seen once. Approximately 11% of the sample is held by the ten biggest clonotypes.

This sample stems from a study of blood T cells in healthy people across ages (dated by TCRdb to 2015 to 2017). In terms of the full investigation: Template switching captured roughly one uniquely barcoded TCR beta cDNA molecule per two T cells in model experiments. To track age-related changes in TCR beta repertoire diversity, the study relied on deep sequencing normalized with unique cDNA molecular identifiers. Four age groups were formed from the donors: young (average around 15 years), middle-aged (less than 40), aged (around 62) and long-lived (around 82). To avoid experimental bias, donors of different ages were spread randomly across the sequencing lanes. The study analyzed two additional independent replicas of 1 million unique cDNA reads from the same blood draw for two donors, one aged 18 to 30 and one aged 80 or older. The paper's findings and limits, for the study overall: Because profiling used bulk unsorted PBMCs, naive and antigen-experienced compartments could not be compared conclusively. Total diversity estimates from one million sequenced T cells were considered lower bounds and underestimates. Because the CMV infection status of the donors was unknown, age-related changes in expanded clonotypes may potentially have been confounded. Compared with the aged group, the long-lived group had more naive CD4+ T cells, fewer expanded clones and increased TCR diversity, suggesting age selection. As age increased, observed TCR beta diversity per million T cells dropped in a roughly linear way, and a significant reduction was already evident by age about 40. A strong correlation was found between observed TCR beta diversity and the percentage of naive T cells measured by flow cytometry.

Donors were 39 systemically healthy Caucasian individuals from Russia aged 6 to 90 years. Each donor gave 8 to 10 milliliters of peripheral blood, drawn into EDTA-treated Vacutainer tubes. PBMCs were isolated by Ficoll-Paque density-gradient centrifugation, with at least 6 million obtained per sample. Total RNA was extracted from PBMCs with Trizol reagent, with at least 6 micrograms obtained per sample. For every donor, an aliquot of PBMCs went through flow cytometry to measure the percentages of naive CD45RAhigh/CD27high T cells. As encoded in the germline V gene (reference sequence), CDR1 is DFQATT while CDR2 is SNEGSKA. Trimmed from V: 1 base; trimmed from J: 3 bases; junction bases lacking a gene match: 2. The CDR3 starts with the cysteine, ends with the phenylalanine, and has 15 residues. Kept here is only the CDR3 DNA, which spans 45 bases and is read in frame from base 1.

The V and J genes are TRBV20-1 and TRBJ2-3; 12 bases in the junction line up with TRBD2. The sequencing input was blood. This TCR came from a woman under 40 in good health. The CDR3 is CSARASGRGTDTQYF. The DNA sequence is as follows: TGCAGTGCTAGAGCTAGCGGGAGGGGTACAGATACGCAGTATTTT.